The 8 T cell receptor beta chains given below trace back to one sample, sequenced in a study of T-cell reconstitution after alpha-beta-depleted transplantation in children. Unique molecular identifiers featured in how the TCRbeta library was prepared. TCRdb reprocessed the PCR reads via MiXCR and lists one record per CDR3 protein. The data contain about 980,000 distinct CDR3 sequences, about 26% of them singletons. This sample comprised PBMCs, mostly from graft donor cells, obtained 360 days after TCRalphabeta/CD19-depleted stem cell transplant. Source of these receptors: a boy in the first two years of life who had a stem cell transplant for SCID, so the T cells may come from the graft donor.

The rearrangement uses TRBV5-1 and TRBJ2-1; 12 bases match TRBD2. The CDR3 has 16 residues. Losses at the gene ends were 4 bases for V and 6 bases for J; bases not matched to a gene: 8. Germline CDR1 and CDR2: SGHRS and YFSETQ. The CDR3 DNA reads as TGCGCCAGCAGCCGGATAACTAGCGGGGGGCTCAATGAGCAGTTCTTC. Its protein is CASSRITSGGLNEQFF.

This sequence joins TRBV20-1 and TRBJ1-2; D not resolved. The germline V gene encodes CDR1 DFQATT and CDR2 SNEGSKA (reference sequence). Trimming pared 6 bases from V and 0 bases from J, leaving 17 bases between. The CDR3 sequence is 15 residues long. The DNA of the CDR3 is TGCAGTGCAAGCGGCGGGGTAACCCCTAACTATGGCTACACCTTC. Translation: CSASGGVTPNYGYTF.

This chain joins TRBV25-1 and TRBJ2-7; no definite D call. The CDR3 length is 14 residues. The germline V gene has CDR1 MGHDK and CDR2 SYGVNS. V gave up 6 bases and J gave up 2 bases, with 14 bases separating them. DNA of the CDR3: TGTGCCAGCAGCGCTGGGGTCTTTGCCTACGAGCAGTACTTC. Residues: CASSAGVFAYEQYF.

This clonotype was counted between two and nine times. V usage is TRBV12-3 or TRBV12-4 and J usage is TRBJ2-1; TRBD1 matches at 7 bases. V lost 3 bases to trimming and J lost 2 bases; unmatched junction nucleotides: 7. The CDR3 spans 16 residues. The CDR3: CASSFRRQGPYNEQFF. The CDR3, as DNA: TGTGCCAGCAGTTTCCGGAGACAGGGCCCCTACAATGAGCAGTTCTTC.

V and J are TRBV6-5 and TRBJ2-3; D not resolved. Germline lookup yields CDR1 MNHEY and CDR2 SVGAGI. Trimming removed 6 bases from V and 6 bases from J, with 7 bases in between. The CDR3 is 11 residues long. The CDR3 region has the DNA TGTGCCAGCAGAGACCAGGATACGCAGTATTTT. This encodes CASRDQDTQYF.

This clonotype was counted only a few times. This chain connects TRBV20-1 to TRBJ2-1; D might be TRBD2 (7 bases). V lost 3 bases to trimming and J lost 6 bases, with 12 bases between them. CDR1 and CDR2 (germline): DFQATT, SNEGSKA (reference sequence). This CDR3 region has 13 residues. The CDR3 spells CSASGGPGNEQFF. The CDR3 DNA sequence: TGCAGTGCTAGCGGGGGGCCGGGCAATGAGCAGTTCTTC.

The chain has TRBV12-3 or TRBV12-4 and TRBJ2-7; TRBD2 agrees at 12 bases. The CDR3 sequence is 16 residues long. With V trimmed by 6 bases and J by 6 bases, 12 bases remained unmatched. The CDR3 is CASSPSGGAYRSEQYF. As DNA, the CDR3 is TGTGCCAGCAGCCCTAGCGGGGGGGCCTATCGGTCCGAGCAGTACTTC.

This clonotype has only a few counts. The rearrangement joins TRBV20-1 to TRBJ2-2; perhaps TRBD2 as D (5 bases). CDR1 is DFQATT and CDR2 is SNEGSKA in the germline V gene (reference sequence). V gave up 1 base and J gave up 7 bases, with 10 bases separating them. The CDR3 totals 13 residues. This chain's CDR3 is CSARAGSYGELFF. In DNA, the CDR3 is TGCAGTGCTAGAGCGGGGTCTTACGGGGAGCTGTTTTTT.